The 24 T cell receptor beta chains reported below all come from one sample, sequenced in a study of monozygotic twins with inflammatory bowel disease. TCRdb reanalyzed the 5' RACE reads and collapses them to one entry per CDR3 protein, without DNA. Across some 210,000 distinct CDR3 sequences, the top ten clones capture 1.6% of the sample. Sequences were obtained from blood. These receptor sequences come from a human donor with ulcerative colitis or Crohn's disease, or a healthy co-twin of an affected twin (not recorded which).

The CDR3 here is CASSQWERQGDGYTF. V gene TRBV3-1 combines with J gene TRBJ1-2; checking the TCRdb D call of TRBD1 is not possible without DNA. CDR3 length equals 15 residues. Per the germline V gene, CDR1 is LGHDT and CDR2 is YNNKEL (reference sequence).

The gene calls are TRBV6-1 and TRBJ1-1. The CDR3 is 12 amino acids. The germline V gene encodes CDR1 MNHNS and CDR2 SASEGT. CDR3 sequence reads: CASSESGHEAFF.

J is TRBJ2-5 and V is TRBV27; as DNA is missing, the TRBD1 call by TCRdb cannot be tested. Germline V gene data show CDR1 as MNHEY and CDR2 as SMNVEV (reference sequence). This CDR3 comprises 15 residues. CDR3: CASSSRGAGEETQYF.

The chain couples TRBV5-4 to TRBJ2-2; TCRdb gives TRBD2 as the D gene, but with no DNA this cannot be confirmed. This CDR3 is 15 amino acids long. CDR1 and CDR2 (germline): SGHNT, YYREEE (reference sequence). CDR3: CASTSDSPRTGELFF.

V and J are TRBV20-1 and TRBJ2-5. CDR1 is DFQATT, CDR2 SNEGSKA, per germline (reference sequence). This CDR3 region has 14 residues. CDR3 in amino acids: CSASDPGREETQYF.

The rearrangement joins TRBV20-1 to TRBJ2-2; TCRdb's D call, TRBD1, is unchecked because there is no DNA. This CDR3 is built from 14 residues. Germline V lookup: CDR1 DFQATT, CDR2 SNEGSKA (reference sequence). The CDR3 reads CSATPYLEPGELFF.

V usage is TRBV20-1 and J usage is TRBJ1-2. The CDR3 is 15 residues long. Germline-derived CDR1 and CDR2 are DFQATT and SNEGSKA (reference sequence). The CDR3 protein is CSARDTSGMRNGYTF.

This chain's CDR3 is CASSLASQGLALGEQYF. The chain couples TRBV5-8 to TRBJ2-7; absent DNA, TCRdb's TRBD2 call cannot be checked. CDR3 size: 17 residues. CDR1 is SGHTS, CDR2 YDEGEE, per germline.

The gene calls are TRBV4-1 and TRBJ1-1; TCRdb indicates TRBD1, and absent DNA this call remains unverified. CDR1 is MGHRA and CDR2 is YSYEKL in the germline V gene. This CDR3 is built from 14 residues. The CDR3 loop is CASSQETENTEAFF.

The gene calls are TRBV5-1 and TRBJ2-2; TCRdb picks TRBD2, but there is no DNA to check that call. The CDR3 spans 18 residues. CDR1 SGHRS and CDR2 YFSETQ come from the germline V gene. CDR3 amino acids: CASSLSSLAGGNTGELFF.

The V and J genes are TRBV5-1 and TRBJ2-7; TCRdb's D call, TRBD2, is unchecked because there is no DNA. Germline values: CDR1 SGHRS, CDR2 YFSETQ. This CDR3 comprises 14 residues. This chain's CDR3 is CASSLAGGGSEQYF.

V is TRBV6-5 and J is TRBJ2-7; TCRdb's D call of TRBD2 is untestable without DNA. Germline lookup yields CDR1 MNHEY and CDR2 SVGAGI. The CDR3 length is 14 residues. CDR3 residues: CASSYGGGDYEQYF.

The rearrangement uses TRBV19 and TRBJ1-2; lacking DNA, the TRBD1 call made by TCRdb goes unchecked. The CDR3 is 14 residues long. Germline V CDR1 and CDR2: LNHDA, SQIVND (reference sequence). CDR3 sequence: CASTPGTENYGYTF.

The genes are TRBV5-1 and TRBJ2-7; TCRdb indicates TRBD1, and absent DNA this call remains unverified. Germline lookup yields CDR1 SGHRS and CDR2 YFSETQ. The CDR3 is made up of 15 amino acids. This CDR3 reads CASSSQDRGFHEQYF.

The chain joins TRBV2 to TRBJ2-2. Germline V CDR1 and CDR2: SNHLY, FYNNEI. The CDR3 is made up of 13 amino acids. This chain's CDR3 is CASRAGITGELFF.

This chain connects TRBV27 to TRBJ1-1. This CDR3 has 15 amino acids. Germline lookup yields CDR1 MNHEY and CDR2 SMNVEV (reference sequence). The CDR3 region is CASSFNFQMNTEAFF.

The CDR3 region is CASSSRAPREEQYF. This chain joins TRBV12-3 or TRBV12-4 and TRBJ2-7; the TCRdb D gene call, TRBD2, has no DNA to confirm it. This CDR3 has 14 amino acids.

CDR3 protein: CSVARTSGGFGETQYF. The chain links TRBV20-1 to TRBJ2-5; TCRdb proposes TRBD2, but this gene call is untestable without DNA. The CDR3 is made up of 16 amino acids. Germline V gene data show CDR1 as DFQATT and CDR2 as SNEGSKA (reference sequence).

The chain links TRBV4-2 to TRBJ2-6. Per the germline V gene, CDR1 is LGHNA and CDR2 is YNFKEQ. This CDR3 comprises 17 residues. CDR3 sequence: CASSQVAELSGANVLTF.

The chain combines TRBV10-3 with TRBJ1-5; TCRdb picks TRBD1, but there is no DNA to check that call. Germline V gene sequence: CDR1 ENHRY, CDR2 SYGVKD. The CDR3 is made up of 16 amino acids. The chain's CDR3 is CAISESGQGRGQPQHF.

The V gene is TRBV5-5, the J gene TRBJ1-1. Germline V gene data show CDR1 as SGHKS and CDR2 as YYEKEE (reference sequence). The CDR3 length is 13 residues. This CDR3 is CASSLIENTEAFF.

This sequence joins TRBV11-2 and TRBJ2-2; TCRdb picks TRBD2, but there is no DNA to check that call. Germline CDR1 is SGHAT and CDR2 is FQNNGV. The CDR3 loop spans 18 amino acids. The CDR3: CASSLELAGGTNTGELFF.

The chain uses TRBV18 and TRBJ2-3. Germline V gene sequence: CDR1 KGHSH, CDR2 LQKENI. The CDR3 has 15 residues. The CDR3 reads CASSTRRAATDTQYF. The variable domain in full, completed from reference TRBV18 and TRBJ2-3, reads NAGVMQNPRHLVRRRGQEARLRCSPMKGHSHVYWYRQLPEEGLKFMVYLQKENIIDESGMPKERFSAEFPKEGPSILRIQQVVRGDSAAYFCASSTRRAATDTQYFGPGTRLTVL.

The chain employs TRBV9 and TRBJ1-1; absent DNA, TCRdb's TRBD1 call cannot be checked. The CDR3 is 15 residues long. Germline CDR1 SGDLS, CDR2 YYNGEE. This CDR3 is CASSVESGGGAEAFF.